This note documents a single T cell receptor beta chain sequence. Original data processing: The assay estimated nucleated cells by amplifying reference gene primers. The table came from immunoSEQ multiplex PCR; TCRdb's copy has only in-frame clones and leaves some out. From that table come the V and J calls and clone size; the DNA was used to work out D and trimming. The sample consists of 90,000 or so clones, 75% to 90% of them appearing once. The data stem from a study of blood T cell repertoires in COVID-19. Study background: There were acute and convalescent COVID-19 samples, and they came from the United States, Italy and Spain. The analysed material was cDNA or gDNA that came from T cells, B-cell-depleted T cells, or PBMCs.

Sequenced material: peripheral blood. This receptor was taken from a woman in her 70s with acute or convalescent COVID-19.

CDR3 DNA sequence: TGTGCCAGCAGCCTACGCACGGACACCATATATTTT. As protein: CASSLRTDTIYF. The chain recombines TRBV12-3 or TRBV12-4 with TRBJ1-3; D gene ambiguous. This CDR3 has 12 amino acids. Trimming cost V 6 bases and J 8 bases, with 11 bases left between them.